Here is one TCR beta chain with its context. This entry belongs to a study of cytomegalovirus exposure and HLA in healthy donors. PCR primers comprised 60 Vbeta and 13 Jbeta primers. Profiling relied on immunoSEQ multiplex PCR, and the TCRdb table lists in-frame clones only, not all of them. The table lists around 150,000 clones, approximately 80% of them singletons. Germline values: CDR1 LNHDA, CDR2 SQIVND (reference sequence). CDR3 length: 13 residues. Trimming cost V 5 bases and J 3 bases, with 11 bases left between them. The rearrangement links TRBV19 to TRBJ2-7; possibly TRBD1 for D (5 bases). The source of this sequence is a man aged 25-40 years in good health and CMV-seropositive. Source material: PBMCs. The CDR3 here is CASSAGQSYEQYF. Here the CDR3 DNA reads TGTGCCAGTAGTGCCGGACAAAGCTACGAGCAGTACTTC.